One sample yielded the 26 T cell receptor beta chains listed below, sequenced in a study of neurological immune-mediated disorders. TCRdb ran MiXCR on the 5' RACE reads and lists one entry per CDR3 protein. This sample yields about 44,000 distinct CDR3 sequences, of which roughly 21% are seen a single time; about 4.1% belongs to the top ten. Time point defined: technical triplicate 3. Sequenced sample: PBMCs. The receptors were sampled from a man aged 55-75 years with HTLV-1-associated myelopathy (HAM/TSP).

This chain links TRBV3-1 with TRBJ2-1, with 12 bases identical to TRBD2. The V and J ends lost 4 bases and 10 bases, in that order; junction bases with no gene match: 5. Germline lookup yields CDR1 LGHDT and CDR2 YNNKEL (reference sequence). The CDR3 runs 14 residues. This CDR3 reads CASSPRLAGDEQFF. For the CDR3, the DNA is TGTGCCAGCAGCCCAAGACTAGCGGGGGACGAGCAGTTCTTC.

This clonotype was detected ten times or more. V usage is TRBV12-3 or TRBV12-4 and J usage is TRBJ2-1; D possibly corresponds to TRBD2 (6 bases). This CDR3 has 15 amino acids. Trimming took off 2 bases at V and 3 bases at J, with 11 bases between the two ends. The CDR3 here is CASSLTGGLYNEQFF. CDR3 sequence (DNA): TGTGCCAGCAGTTTAACCGGGGGACTCTACAATGAGCAGTTCTTC.

This clonotype was recorded many times. The V gene is TRBV3-1, the J gene TRBJ2-5; 7 positions match TRBD2. The CDR3 contains 14 residues. V shed 4 bases and J 1 base; nucleotides not matched to a gene: 3. Germline V gene lookup returns CDR1 LGHDT and CDR2 YNNKEL (reference sequence). The CDR3 coding sequence is TGTGCCAGCAGCCTGCCGGGAGGCCAAGAGACCCAGTACTTC. Translated, it gives CASSLPGGQETQYF.

The chain employs TRBV18 and TRBJ1-4, with 7 bases fitting TRBD1. Per the germline V gene, CDR1 is KGHSH and CDR2 is LQKENI. CDR3 length: 16 residues. V gave up 3 bases and J gave up 5 bases; unmatched junction bases: 9. CDR3 amino acids: CASSPLRDRNNEKLFF. The CDR3 DNA reads as TGTGCCAGCTCACCGTTACGGGACAGAAACAATGAAAAACTGTTTTTT.

This clonotype has ten or more counts. The chain's CDR3 is CASSLARGDEQYF. CDR3 coding DNA: TGTGCCAGCAGCTTAGCGCGGGGTGACGAGCAGTACTTC. The J gene is TRBJ2-7, the V gene TRBV7-2; TRBD2 is a possible D gene (6 bases). Germline CDR1 SGHTA, CDR2 FQGNSA. The CDR3 spans 13 residues. V was pared by 0 bases and J by 5 bases, with 8 bases between.

This clonotype has a count of ten or more. V usage is TRBV29-1 and J usage is TRBJ1-1; TRBD1 might be the D (5 bases). Between the trimmed V and J ends, which lost 6 bases and 3 bases, there was a span of 14 bases. Germline V gene data show CDR1 as SQVTM and CDR2 as ANQGSEA. CDR3 length equals 13 residues. The CDR3 protein is CSVGGVLYTEAFF. CDR3 DNA: TGCAGCGTCGGAGGGGTTCTGTACACTGAAGCTTTCTTT.

In its sample, this clonotype was seen many times. The chain uses TRBV7-6 and TRBJ2-7; 9 bases map to TRBD1. V shed 5 bases and J 3 bases; nucleotides not matched to a gene: 5. The CDR3 consists of 14 residues. Germline V CDR1 and CDR2: SGHVS, FNYEAQ. The DNA of the CDR3 is TGTGCCAGCAGCAACAGACAGGGGGACTACGAGCAGTACTTC. Its protein product is CASSNRQGDYEQYF.

This clonotype has at least ten counts. CDR3 loop: CSARTPRGSLSEQFF. For the CDR3, the DNA is TGCAGTGCCCGGACGCCAAGGGGGTCATTGAGTGAGCAGTTCTTC. The V call is TRBV20-1, the J call TRBJ2-1; D possibly corresponds to TRBD1 (6 bases). The germline V and J ends were trimmed by 6 bases and 9 bases, with 24 bases remaining between them. CDR1 and CDR2 (germline): DFQATT, SNEGSKA (reference sequence). The CDR3 covers 15 residues.

V and J are TRBV29-1 and TRBJ2-5; D gene uncertain. The CDR3 extends over 12 amino acids. Per germline, CDR1 SQVTM and CDR2 ANQGSEA. V lost 5 bases and J lost 4, with 11 bases in between. CDR3: CSVTSSGETQYF. The CDR3 nucleotides are TGCAGCGTTACCTCCTCGGGAGAGACCCAGTACTTC.

The chain couples TRBV10-3 to TRBJ1-1; D ambiguous. The length of the CDR3 is 11 residues. In germline, CDR1 is ENHRY, CDR2 SYGVKD. V lost 7 bases, J lost 1 base, and 4 bases lay in between. CDR3 sequence: CAIKGNTEAFF. In DNA form, the CDR3 reads TGTGCCATCAAGGGGAACACTGAAGCTTTCTTT.

This clonotype was detected many times. The chain is built from TRBV20-1 and TRBJ2-1; TRBD2 might be the D (6 bases). From germline, CDR1 is DFQATT and CDR2 SNEGSKA (reference sequence). V was trimmed by 6 bases and J by 2 bases, leaving 17 bases between them. The CDR3 extends over 15 amino acids. CDR3 sequence: CSATTGTEAYNEQFF. The CDR3 nucleotides are TGCAGTGCCACTACCGGGACTGAAGCCTACAATGAGCAGTTCTTC.

This clonotype came up many times. The J gene is TRBJ2-5, the V gene TRBV5-1, with 13 positions matching TRBD2. V lost 4 bases to trimming and J lost 3 bases; unmatched junction nucleotides: 3. The germline gives CDR1 SGHRS, CDR2 YFSETQ. The CDR3 loop spans 15 amino acids. The CDR3 here is CASSTGLAGEETQYF. The DNA of the CDR3 is TGCGCCAGCAGCACTGGACTAGCGGGAGAAGAGACCCAGTACTTC.

The table lists this clonotype with many counts. The rearrangement links TRBV6-6 to TRBJ2-2, with TRBD1 matching over 11 bases. This CDR3 spans 18 amino acids. Per the germline V gene, CDR1 is MNHNY and CDR2 is SVGAGI (reference sequence). Losses at the gene ends were 0 bases for V and 5 bases for J; bases not matched to a gene: 8. The CDR3, as DNA: TGTGCCAGCAGTTACTCGTGGTTAGGGACAGGGGGTACCGGGGAGCTGTTTTTT. As protein: CASSYSWLGTGGTGELFF.

This clonotype was detected many times. The J gene is TRBJ2-7, the V gene TRBV3-1; the D gene is possibly TRBD2 (6 bases). CDR1 LGHDT and CDR2 YNNKEL come from the germline V gene (reference sequence). This CDR3 has 14 residues. V lost 0 bases and J lost 6, with 12 bases in between. The CDR3 spells CASSQEPSGGEQYF. In DNA form, the CDR3 reads TGTGCCAGCAGCCAAGAACCGTCCGGGGGCGAGCAGTACTTC.

This clonotype was detected many times. The V and J genes are TRBV12-3 or TRBV12-4 and TRBJ1-1; D not resolved. There are 14 residues in the CDR3. The V end lost 5 bases, the J end lost 7 bases, and 17 bases lay between the germline ends. This CDR3 is CASSPIARKGEAFF. The DNA of the CDR3 is TGTGCCAGCAGTCCTATCGCCCGTAAGGGTGAAGCTTTCTTT.

The chain couples TRBV28 to TRBJ2-7; 9 bases line up with TRBD2. V was pared by 3 bases and J by 4 bases, with 7 bases of the junction left unmatched. In germline, CDR1 is MDHEN, CDR2 SYDVKM. This CDR3 is 15 amino acids long. CDR3 DNA sequence: TGTGCCAGCAGTTTGAGGCTAGCGGGAAGGTACGAGCAGTACTTC. Residues: CASSLRLAGRYEQYF.

This clonotype was recorded at least ten times. This chain links TRBV5-1 with TRBJ2-1; no definite D call. V lost 0 bases, J lost 5 bases, and 3 bases lay in between. Germline CDR1 SGHRS, CDR2 YFSETQ. The CDR3 is made up of 12 amino acids. The CDR3 bases are TGCGCCAGCAGCTTGGATGACAATGAGCAGTTCTTC. Protein product: CASSLDDNEQFF. Variable domain in full (rest from reference TRBV5-1 and TRBJ2-1): KAGVTQTPRYLIKTRGQQVTLSCSPISGHRSVSWYQQTPGQGLQFLFEYFSETQRNKGNFPGRFSGRQFSNSRSEMNVSTLELGDSALYLCASSLDDNEQFFGPGTRLTVL.

Ten or more counts support this clonotype. The genes are TRBV7-8 and TRBJ2-3, with 7 bases aligning to TRBD2. The CDR3 loop spans 16 amino acids. V shed 6 bases and J 2 bases; nucleotides not matched to a gene: 11. Looked up from germline, CDR1 is SGHVS and CDR2 is FQNEAQ. The CDR3 DNA reads as TGTGCCAGCAGTCCTTTAGCGGGTGGAAACACAGATACGCAGTATTTT. It translates to CASSPLAGGNTDTQYF.

V is TRBV20-1 and J is TRBJ2-3; TRBD1 matches at 9 bases. The length of the CDR3 is 14 residues. J lost 12 bases, V lost 5 bases, and 15 bases had no gene match. Germline CDR1 and CDR2: DFQATT and SNEGSKA (reference sequence). CDR3 in amino acids: CSALSEMTGGRQYF. The CDR3 region has the DNA TGCAGTGCTCTATCAGAAATGACAGGGGGTAGACAGTATTTT.

This clonotype was seen many times. This chain connects TRBV11-2 to TRBJ2-2, with D perhaps matching TRBD2 (5 bases). Germline V gives CDR1 SGHAT, CDR2 FQNNGV. Trimming took 3 bases from V and 0 from J, leaving 8 bases between them. CDR3 length: 15 amino acids. The chain's CDR3 is CASSFPGTNTGELFF. The CDR3, as DNA: TGTGCCAGCAGCTTCCCCGGGACGAACACCGGGGAGCTGTTTTTT. Full variable domain (remainder filled in from reference TRBV11-2 and TRBJ2-2): EAGVAQSPRYKIIEKRQSVAFWCNPISGHATLYWYQQILGQGPKLLIQFQNNGVVDDSQLPKDRFSAERLKGVDSTLKIQPAKLEDSAVYLCASSFPGTNTGELFFGEGSRLTVL.

This clonotype was found many times. This chain connects TRBV5-1 to TRBJ2-1; D ambiguous. V was pared by 0 bases and J by 0 bases, with 7 bases between. CDR3 length: 15 residues. Germline values: CDR1 SGHRS, CDR2 YFSETQ. CDR3 in DNA: TGCGCCAGCAGCTTGGTTACTGACTCCTACAATGAGCAGTTCTTC. Translated: CASSLVTDSYNEQFF.

The chain carries TRBV6-1 and TRBJ2-3, with D maybe TRBD2 (6 bases). V was trimmed by 3 bases and J by 3 bases, leaving 13 bases between them. Germline-derived CDR1 and CDR2 are MNHNS and SASEGT. The CDR3 covers 15 residues. The CDR3 sequence is CASSDWDSRTDTQYF. DNA for the CDR3: TGTGCCAGCAGTGACTGGGACTCACGAACAGATACGCAGTATTTT.

The V call is TRBV11-1, the J call TRBJ2-6, with no clear D. V was cut by 5 bases and J by 0 bases, with 17 bases left in between. CDR1 SGHAT and CDR2 FQDESV come from the germline V gene (reference sequence). The CDR3 sequence is 18 residues long. The CDR3, as DNA: TGTGCCAGCAGCCCCCTATGGAGCCCGGTCTCTGGGGCCAACGTCCTGACTTTC. Translation gives CASSPLWSPVSGANVLTF.

This clonotype was seen many times. The chain employs TRBV29-1 and TRBJ2-1; 14 nucleotides align to TRBD2. V lost 7 bases and J lost 10; bases outside the gene matches: 6. The CDR3 length is 13 residues. CDR1 is SQVTM, CDR2 ANQGSEA, per germline. The DNA for the CDR3 is TGCAGCGCCACGACTAGCGGGGGGGTAGAGCAGTTCTTC. It codes for CSATTSGGVEQFF.

This clonotype occurred a few times. V and J are TRBV3-1 and TRBJ2-2, with unresolved D. There are 19 residues in the CDR3. The V end lost 4 bases, the J end lost 0 bases, and 21 bases lay between the germline ends. The germline V gene encodes CDR1 LGHDT and CDR2 YNNKEL (reference sequence). The CDR3: CASSPTTVWAAANTGELFF. The CDR3 nucleotides are TGTGCCAGCAGCCCAACTACAGTATGGGCGGCCGCGAACACCGGGGAGCTGTTTTTT. The full variable domain, with the rest looked up from reference TRBV3-1 and TRBJ2-2, is DTAVSQTPKYLVTQMGNDKSIKCEQNLGHDTMYWYKQDSKKFLKIMFSYNNKELIINETVPNRFSPKSPDKAHLNLHINSLELGDSAVYFCASSPTTVWAAANTGELFFGEGSRLTVL.

This clonotype was counted ten times or more. The V call is TRBV5-6, the J call TRBJ2-3; 10 nucleotides agree with TRBD1. The CDR3 runs 17 residues. CDR1 and CDR2 from the germline V gene are SGHDT and YYEEEE. V was clipped by 8 bases and J by 2 bases; unmatched bases: 14. CDR3 in amino acids: CASKYLPGQGSTDTQYF. The CDR3 region has the DNA TGTGCCAGTAAATACCTGCCGGGACAGGGGTCCACAGATACGCAGTATTTT.